The 21 T cell receptor beta chains listed next were all sequenced from one sample in a study of shared clonotypes between healthy human individuals. Method: immunoSEQ multiplex PCR; TCRdb's copy keeps in-frame clones and lacks some. The repertoire consists of some 500,000 clones, with roughly 95% occurring once and the leading ten covering 0.05% to 0.08%. The specimen was naive CD4+ T cells sorted from blood. Subset meaning: CD45RA+ positively selected. The receptors were sampled from a woman in her twenties or thirties in good health.

The rearrangement joins TRBV28 to TRBJ1-4, with 8 bases fitting TRBD1. The germline gives CDR1 MDHEN, CDR2 SYDVKM. CDR3 length equals 15 residues. After removal of 6 bases from V and 0 bases from J, the junction contained 3 bases not matched to a gene. DNA of the CDR3: TGTGCCAGCAGCTACAGGGGGACAACTAATGAAAAACTGTTTTTT. It codes for CASSYRGTTNEKLFF.

The chain employs TRBV5-1 and TRBJ2-3; 9 positions agree with TRBD2. The CDR3 has 16 residues. CDR1 and CDR2 from the germline V gene are SGHRS and YFSETQ. With 1 base clipped from V and 2 bases from J, the junction kept 5 bases outside the gene matches. The CDR3 spells CASSLWAGGTTDTQYF. DNA for the CDR3: TGCGCCAGCAGCTTGTGGGCGGGAGGGACCACAGATACGCAGTATTTT.

The chain joins TRBV25-1 to TRBJ2-2; 8 bases are a match to TRBD2. The CDR3 extends over 15 amino acids. The germline CDR1 and CDR2 sequences are MGHDK and SYGVNS. Germline trimming cut 4 bases from V and 6 bases from J; bases unmatched to any gene: 7. The CDR3 loop reads CASSALPGGPGELFF. The CDR3 DNA is TGTGCCAGCAGTGCCTTGCCGGGGGGGCCCGGGGAGCTGTTTTTT.

This chain joins TRBV5-1 and TRBJ2-2; D is possibly TRBD1 (6 bases). The CDR3 consists of 15 residues. CDR1 SGHRS and CDR2 YFSETQ come from the germline V gene. The V and J ends lost 5 bases and 0 bases respectively, with 11 bases between them. CDR3 loop: CASRPQGANTGELFF. CDR3 DNA sequence: TGCGCCAGCAGACCACAGGGCGCGAACACCGGGGAGCTGTTTTTT.

The chain joins TRBV28 to TRBJ2-7, with 10 nucleotides matching TRBD2. CDR3 length equals 15 residues. V was clipped by 4 bases and J by 2 bases; unmatched bases: 5. Germline lookup yields CDR1 MDHEN and CDR2 SYDVKM. The CDR3 DNA reads as TGTGCCAGCAGTTCAGCGGGAGGGGTCCCCTACGAGCAGTACTTC. Translation: CASSSAGGVPYEQYF. Drawing the rest from reference TRBV28 and TRBJ2-7, the complete variable domain is DVKVTQSSRYLVKRTGEKVFLECVQDMDHENMFWYRQDPGLGLRLIYFSYDVKMKEKGDIPEGYSVSREKKERFSLILESASTNQTSMYLCASSSAGGVPYEQYFGPGTRLTVT.

This chain connects TRBV6-1 to TRBJ2-5; D is undetermined. From germline, CDR1 is MNHNS and CDR2 SASEGT. Trimming took 2 bases from V and 2 from J, leaving 12 bases between them. This CDR3 is built from 15 residues. The DNA for the CDR3 is TGTGCCAGCAGTGAATCCTTGGAGAGACAAGAGACCCAGTACTTC. The encoded protein is CASSESLERQETQYF.

The rearrangement joins TRBV5-1 to TRBJ2-3; 8 bases fit TRBD2. V shed 1 base and J 4 bases; nucleotides not matched to a gene: 8. CDR3 length: 16 residues. Germline-derived CDR1 and CDR2 are SGHRS and YFSETQ. The CDR3 DNA sequence: TGCGCCAGCAGCTTGCTAGGGAGCGGGAGCCCAGATACGCAGTATTTT. Its translation is CASSLLGSGSPDTQYF.

Written as DNA, the CDR3 is TGTGCCAGCAGCCATCGGACAGGCACAGATACGCAGTATTTT. Its protein is CASSHRTGTDTQYF. The V call is TRBV7-9, the J call TRBJ2-3; D is perhaps TRBD1 (6 bases). The CDR3 length is 14 residues. Germline V gene sequence: CDR1 SEHNR, CDR2 FQNEAQ (reference sequence). Deletions cut 5 bases from V and 1 base from J, with 10 bases between.

CDR3 DNA: TGTGCCAGCAGCCCCCAGACAGGGGGCGAGCCCCAGCATTTT. Translated: CASSPQTGGEPQHF. The gene calls are TRBV16 and TRBJ1-5; 10 bases agree with TRBD1. CDR1 is KGHSY, CDR2 FQNENV, per germline. The CDR3 length is 14 residues. The V gene end was trimmed by 4 bases and the J gene end by 8 bases; junction bases not matched to a gene: 5.

In DNA, the CDR3 is TGTGCCAGCAGCGGGACTAGCGGGAGGGGCTCTGGGGCCAACGTCCTGACTTTC. Protein product: CASSGTSGRGSGANVLTF. The gene calls are TRBV7-8 and TRBJ2-6; 16 nucleotides agree with TRBD2. Germline V gene data show CDR1 as SGHVS and CDR2 as FQNEAQ. Trimming at V came to 5 bases and at J to 0 bases, leaving 1 base not matched to a gene. The CDR3 runs 18 residues.

This chain links TRBV4-2 with TRBJ2-1, with 14 positions matching TRBD2. Germline V gene lookup returns CDR1 LGHNA and CDR2 YNFKEQ. Trimming at V came to 4 bases and at J to 9 bases, leaving 11 bases not matched to a gene. The CDR3 has 17 amino acids. The CDR3 loop is CASSPYVGLAGAGEQFF. CDR3 nucleotides: TGTGCCAGCAGCCCCTATGTGGGACTAGCGGGAGCCGGTGAGCAGTTCTTC.

Here the CDR3 reads CASSPGGDTQYF. The CDR3 DNA reads as TGTGCCAGCAGCCCCGGGGGAGATACGCAGTATTTT. The rearrangement links TRBV5-6 to TRBJ2-3, with D tentatively TRBD2 (6 bases). The CDR3 contains 12 residues. V lost 4 bases and J lost 5, with 8 bases in between. Germline CDR1 is SGHDT and CDR2 is YYEEEE.

J is TRBJ2-7 and V is TRBV7-9; tentative D call: TRBD1 (6 bases). CDR3 length: 15 amino acids. Trimming cost V 5 bases and J 6 bases, with 20 bases left between them. CDR1 and CDR2 (germline): SEHNR, FQNEAQ (reference sequence). The DNA for the CDR3 is TGTGCCAGCAGCCTACACGGGGACATTCTCCGCGAGCAGTACTTC. Translation gives CASSLHGDILREQYF.

With respect to this clone: Distinct nucleotide sequences in the sample also encode this CDR3. V and J are TRBV28 and TRBJ1-2; no clear D gene. CDR1 is MDHEN and CDR2 is SYDVKM in the germline V gene. Trimming took 6 bases from V and 2 from J, leaving 10 bases between them. The CDR3 spans 13 residues. CDR3 in DNA: TGTGCCAGCAGCCTTGACGGGAACTATGGCTACACCTTC. It yields the protein CASSLDGNYGYTF.

The V call is TRBV28, the J call TRBJ2-2; D not certain. Per the germline V gene, CDR1 is MDHEN and CDR2 is SYDVKM. The CDR3 sequence is 14 residues long. Trimming removed 3 bases at V and 3 bases at J, with 8 bases between. The CDR3 loop is CASSLPRDTGELFF. CDR3 sequence (DNA): TGTGCCAGCAGTTTGCCTCGGGACACCGGGGAGCTGTTTTTT.

The V call is TRBV11-2, the J call TRBJ2-1, with 10 bases that match TRBD2. Germline loops: CDR1 SGHAT, CDR2 FQNNGV. V dropped 1 base and J dropped 3; count of bases not matched to a gene: 3. This CDR3 is 16 amino acids long. CDR3 protein: CASSLASGRFYNEQFF. Here the CDR3 DNA reads TGTGCCAGCAGCTTAGCTAGCGGGAGATTCTACAATGAGCAGTTCTTC.

The chain recombines TRBV18 with TRBJ2-3; no definite D call. This CDR3 contains 15 residues. Trimming removed 6 bases from V and 4 bases from J, with 17 bases in between. Per the germline V gene, CDR1 is KGHSH and CDR2 is LQKENI. The CDR3 is CASSYIPRTADTQYF. The CDR3 nucleotides are TGTGCCAGCTCTTACATACCAAGGACGGCAGATACGCAGTATTTT.

The rearrangement uses TRBV7-9 and TRBJ1-2; D gene unclear. V was pared by 4 bases and J by 10 bases, with 13 bases between. This CDR3 is 12 amino acids long. The V gene's germline CDR1 is SEHNR and CDR2 FQNEAQ (reference sequence). The CDR3 DNA is TGTGCCAGCAGCTCTTCTAGTTCCTCCTACACCTTC. Its translation is CASSSSSSSYTF.

The gene calls are TRBV6-1 and TRBJ1-2; D uncertain. Germline V lookup: CDR1 MNHNS, CDR2 SASEGT. The germline V and J ends were trimmed by 4 bases and 5 bases, with 11 bases remaining between them. The CDR3 has 13 amino acids. CDR3 nucleotides: TGTGCCAGCAGTGTAACCGGGGAATATGGCTACACCTTC. This sequence encodes CASSVTGEYGYTF.

The chain links TRBV21-1 to TRBJ2-1. TRBV21-1 is assigned pseudogene status. The CDR3 totals 15 residues. CDR3 protein: CASSKSRDRQNEQFF. Here the CDR3 DNA reads TGTGCCAGCAGCAAATCCCGGGACCGCCAGAATGAGCAGTTCTTC.

The chain has TRBV28 and TRBJ2-7; D gene unclear. This CDR3 spans 15 amino acids. Germline V gene sequence: CDR1 MDHEN, CDR2 SYDVKM. Between the trimmed V and J ends, which lost 5 bases and 2 bases, there was a span of 16 bases. This chain's CDR3 is CASSGDGGHAYEQYF. The CDR3 bases are TGTGCCAGCAGTGGTGATGGTGGGCACGCCTACGAGCAGTACTTC.